This TCR beta chain came from a study of beta chain features in type 1 diabetes. The wider study: Patients looked much like healthy donors when it came to age, gender and cell yields. Study-wide findings and caveats: Shortening of TCRB CDR3s, moderate but significant, appeared in all four CD4+ subsets of Type 1 diabetes patients. At VDJ recombination sites, type 1 diabetes patients had fewer insertions and more deleted nucleotides.

cDNA synthesis used the whole RNA isolate, giving expressed TCRB sequences. Assay: immunoSEQ multiplex PCR; the TCRdb copy retains only in-frame clones and omits some. Counted here are fewer than 350,000 clones, roughly 21% occurring once; the ten biggest clones make up 0.035% to 0.055%. In this sample, this clone turned up a few times. Its antigen is as yet unknown. The CDR3 loop spans 14 amino acids. V lost 4 bases, J lost 6 bases, and 13 bases lay in between. Germline-derived CDR1 and CDR2 are SNHLY and FYNNEI. The chain has TRBV2 and TRBJ2-1, with D perhaps TRBD1 (7 bases). This clonotype was obtained from a young woman in good health. Sequences were obtained from naive CD4+ T cells from blood. CDR3 sequence reads: CASSVNRGGNEQFF. The CDR3 coding sequence is TGTGCCAGCAGTGTGAACAGGGGAGGCAATGAGCAGTTCTTC.